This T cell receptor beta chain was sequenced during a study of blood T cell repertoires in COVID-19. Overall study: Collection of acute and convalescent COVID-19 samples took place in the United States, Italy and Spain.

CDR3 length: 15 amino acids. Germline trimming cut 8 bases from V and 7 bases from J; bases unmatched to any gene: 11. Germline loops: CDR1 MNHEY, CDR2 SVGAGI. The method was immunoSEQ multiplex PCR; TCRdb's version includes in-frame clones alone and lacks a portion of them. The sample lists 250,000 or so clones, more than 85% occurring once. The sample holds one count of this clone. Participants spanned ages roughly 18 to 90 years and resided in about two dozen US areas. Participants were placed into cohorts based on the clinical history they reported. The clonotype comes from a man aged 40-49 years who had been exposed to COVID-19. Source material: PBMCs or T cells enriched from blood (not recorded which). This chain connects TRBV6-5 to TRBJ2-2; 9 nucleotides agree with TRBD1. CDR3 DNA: TGTGCCAGCTATCGGGACAGGGCCGTCTTCGGGGAGCTGTTTTTT. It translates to CASYRDRAVFGELFF.